This TCR beta chain was sequenced during a study of T cells in Graves' hyperthyroidism and ophthalmopathy. There are many counts of this clonotype. Germline CDR1 is ENHRY and CDR2 is SYGVKD. The V and J ends lost 4 bases and 6 bases, in that order; junction bases with no gene match: 2. The CDR3 totals 13 residues. Regions amplified from RNA transcripts were the TCR beta CDR3 regions. RT-PCR in the first round (using the HTBI primer set) targeted the TCR CDR3. TCRdb reprocessed the multiplex PCR reads with MiXCR, giving one entry per CDR3 protein. Of roughly 700,000 distinct CDR3 sequences listed, 15% to 20% are singletons.

This receptor was taken from a man over 45 with Graves' hyperthyroidism. The V call is TRBV10-3, the J call TRBJ1-2; 10 nucleotides align to TRBD1. Sequencing was carried out using blood. The CDR3 here is CAISGGQGHGYTF. CDR3 bases: TGTGCCATCAGTGGGGGACAGGGGCATGGCTACACCTTC.